This T cell receptor (beta chain) appears in the sequencing data of a study of cytotoxic CD8 clonotypes in ibrutinib-treated CLL. Germline CDR1 is SGHRS and CDR2 is YFSETQ. The CDR3 has 14 residues. The V and J ends lost 6 bases and 7 bases, in that order; junction bases with no gene match: 10. Depth targeted 1 in 200,000 to 1 in 1 million T cells, averaging 10x coverage per clonotype. The protocol was immunoSEQ multiplex PCR, while the TCRdb copy is restricted to in-frame clones and leaves out a portion. The sample includes some 63,000 clones, around nine tenths of them seen just once. This TCR came from a human donor with chronic lymphocytic leukemia. This specimen was PBMCs, taken after 12 months of ibrutinib treatment. This chain connects TRBV5-1 to TRBJ2-1; 7 bases fit TRBD2. The CDR3, as DNA: TGCGCCAGCACCGGACGGGAGGTATCAAATGAGCAGTTCTTC. Amino acid sequence: CASTGREVSNEQFF. Together with reference TRBV5-1 and TRBJ2-1, the CDR3 gives the full variable domain: KAGVTQTPRYLIKTRGQQVTLSCSPISGHRSVSWYQQTPGQGLQFLFEYFSETQRNKGNFPGRFSGRQFSNSRSEMNVSTLELGDSALYLCASTGREVSNEQFFGPGTRLTVL.